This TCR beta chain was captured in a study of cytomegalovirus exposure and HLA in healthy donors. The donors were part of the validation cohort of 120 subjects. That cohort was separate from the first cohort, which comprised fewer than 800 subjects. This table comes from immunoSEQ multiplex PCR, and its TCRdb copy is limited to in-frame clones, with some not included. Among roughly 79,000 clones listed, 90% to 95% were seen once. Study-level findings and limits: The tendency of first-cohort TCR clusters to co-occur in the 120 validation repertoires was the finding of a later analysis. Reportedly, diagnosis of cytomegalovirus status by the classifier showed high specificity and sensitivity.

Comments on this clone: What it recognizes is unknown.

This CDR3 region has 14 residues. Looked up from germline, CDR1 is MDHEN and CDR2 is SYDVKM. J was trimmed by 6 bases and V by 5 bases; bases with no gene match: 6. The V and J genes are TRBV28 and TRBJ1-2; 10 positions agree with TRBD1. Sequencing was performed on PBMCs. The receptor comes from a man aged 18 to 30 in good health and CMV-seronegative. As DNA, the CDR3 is TGTGCCAGCAGTCCCCCAGACAGGGGGCATGGCTACACCTTC. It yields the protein CASSPPDRGHGYTF.